One sample yielded the 3 T cell receptor beta chains listed below, sequenced in a study of PD-1 blockade in classical Hodgkin lymphoma. Indicated time point: cycle 4 day 1 (C4D1), after more than five weeks of nivolumab. Each of the patients experienced relapse following autologous stem cell transplantation, and their brentuximab vedotin exposure differed. Assay used: immunoSEQ multiplex PCR; TCRdb lists only in-frame clones, some missing. In the table there are around 25,000 clones, roughly 90% of which are singletons. The sample here was peripheral blood mononuclear cells (PBMCs), taken before the fourth cycle of nivolumab. These receptors were obtained from a human donor with classical Hodgkin lymphoma.

This clone was found once. The chain links TRBV10-2 to TRBJ1-4; a possible D gene is TRBD1 (5 bases). V lost 3 bases, J lost 7 bases, and 12 bases lay in between. This CDR3 has 14 residues. Germline V gene sequence: CDR1 WSHSY, CDR2 SAAADI. This CDR3 reads CASSERGAGEKLFF. DNA of the CDR3: TGCGCCAGCAGTGAAAGGGGCGCCGGTGAAAAACTGTTTTTT.

The rearrangement links TRBV5-6 to TRBJ1-3; D possibly corresponds to TRBD1 (5 bases). CDR3 length: 13 amino acids. V was trimmed by 3 bases and J by 8 bases, leaving 12 bases between them. Germline values: CDR1 SGHDT, CDR2 YYEEEE. CDR3 in DNA: TGTGCCAGCAGCTGGACATTGGAGGACACCATATATTTT. Encoded protein: CASSWTLEDTIYF.

V gene TRBV10-3 combines with J gene TRBJ2-2; TRBD1 agrees at 10 bases. The CDR3 is 15 amino acids. Per germline, CDR1 ENHRY and CDR2 SYGVKD. V was clipped by 8 bases and J by 7 bases; unmatched bases: 10. Written as DNA, the CDR3 is TGTGCCATCTCCCCGGGACAGGGGAAAATCGGGGAGCTGTTTTTT. It specifies CAISPGQGKIGELFF.